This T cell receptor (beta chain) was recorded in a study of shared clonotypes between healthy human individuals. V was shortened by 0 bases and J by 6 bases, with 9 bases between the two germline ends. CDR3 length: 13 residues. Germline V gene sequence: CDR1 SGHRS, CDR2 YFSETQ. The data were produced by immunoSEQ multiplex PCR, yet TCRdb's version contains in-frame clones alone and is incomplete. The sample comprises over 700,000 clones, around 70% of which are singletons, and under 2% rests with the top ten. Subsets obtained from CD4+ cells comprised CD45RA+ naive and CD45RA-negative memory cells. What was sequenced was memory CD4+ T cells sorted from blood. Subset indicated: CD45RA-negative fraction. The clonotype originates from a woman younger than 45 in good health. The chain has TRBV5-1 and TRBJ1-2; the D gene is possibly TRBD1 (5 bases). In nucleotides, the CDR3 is TGCGCCAGCAGCTTGGGGGACGACAATGGCTACACCTTC. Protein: CASSLGDDNGYTF.